These 16 T cell receptor beta chains share one sample of origin, sequenced in a study of blood T cell repertoires in COVID-19. The method was immunoSEQ multiplex PCR; TCRdb's version includes in-frame clones alone and lacks a portion of them. The sample has more than 50,000 clones, under 95% seen once. The sequenced sample was peripheral blood. The receptors derive from a human donor in a cohort sampled during active COVID-19.

The DNA of the CDR3 is TGTGCCAGCACCGACCGCTGGGGCCCCCTTGGCTACACCTTC. This sequence encodes CASTDRWGPLGYTF. The chain uses TRBV7-9 and TRBJ1-2; tentative D call: TRBD1 (5 bases). The CDR3 runs 14 residues. Per germline, CDR1 SEHNR and CDR2 FQNEAQ (reference sequence). The V end lost 7 bases, the J end lost 7 bases, and 19 bases lay between the germline ends.

This clone was observed a few times. V is TRBV4-1 and J is TRBJ2-7; D might be TRBD1 (5 bases). The CDR3 is made up of 18 amino acids. The V gene's germline CDR1 is MGHRA and CDR2 YSYEKL. V was cut by 2 bases and J by 1 base, with 21 bases left in between. The CDR3 loop is CASSQLLATDAESYEQYF. The CDR3, as DNA: TGCGCCAGCAGCCAACTTTTGGCGACAGACGCCGAATCCTACGAGCAGTACTTC.

The chain is built from TRBV14 and TRBJ1-6, with 8 bases lining up with TRBD1. Germline V gene data show CDR1 as SGHDN and CDR2 as FVKESK. V was clipped by 1 base and J by 8 bases; unmatched bases: 4. The CDR3 sequence is 15 residues long. The CDR3 DNA reads as TGTGCCAGCAGCCAAGGGACAGGGTTATATTCACCCCTCCACTTT. Its protein is CASSQGTGLYSPLHF.

This clone was recorded once. The rearrangement joins TRBV7-6 to TRBJ2-7; D may be TRBD1 (9 bases). Trimming cost V 1 base and J 0 bases, with 28 bases left between them. The CDR3 sequence is 21 residues long. In germline, CDR1 is SGHVS, CDR2 FNYEAQ. The CDR3 sequence: CASSLGRGGTGSLAGSYEQYF. The CDR3 nucleotides read TGTGCCAGCAGCTTAGGACGGGGGGGGACAGGGAGTCTAGCTGGCTCCTACGAGCAGTACTTC.

The table lists this clone with a few counts. The rearrangement links TRBV28 to TRBJ1-1; D unresolved. Germline-derived CDR1 and CDR2 are MDHEN and SYDVKM. V lost 5 bases and J 9 bases, leaving 13 bases between the germline ends. The CDR3 has 12 amino acids. The CDR3, as DNA: TGTGCCAGCAGTCCCCCTGCCGCTAAAGCTTTCTTT. Amino acid sequence: CASSPPAAKAFF.

The chain combines TRBV11-2 with TRBJ2-1, with 9 bases aligning to TRBD2. Germline V lookup: CDR1 SGHAT, CDR2 FQNNGV. This CDR3 contains 14 residues. The ends lost 2 bases at V and 6 bases at J; junction bases unmatched: 2. The CDR3 protein is CASSLILAGNEQFF. CDR3 coding DNA: TGTGCCAGCAGCTTAATACTAGCGGGCAATGAGCAGTTCTTC. Drawing the rest from reference TRBV11-2 and TRBJ2-1, the complete variable domain is EAGVAQSPRYKIIEKRQSVAFWCNPISGHATLYWYQQILGQGPKLLIQFQNNGVVDDSQLPKDRFSAERLKGVDSTLKIQPAKLEDSAVYLCASSLILAGNEQFFGPGTRLTVL.

This chain connects TRBV5-1 to TRBJ2-7; 11 bases are a match to TRBD2. With V trimmed by 4 bases and J by 6 bases, 6 bases remained unmatched. Germline V lookup: CDR1 SGHRS, CDR2 YFSETQ. The CDR3 totals 14 residues. DNA of the CDR3: TGCGCCAGCAGCGATACTAGCGGGAGTGTCGAGCAGTACTTC. Translated: CASSDTSGSVEQYF.

The rearrangement uses TRBV6-2 or TRBV6-3 and TRBJ1-1; D not resolved. This CDR3 spans 13 amino acids. With 2 bases removed from V and 5 bases from J, the gap between germline ends came to 9 bases. Germline assignment: CDR1 MNHEY and CDR2 SVGEGT. The CDR3, as DNA: TGTGCCAGCAGTTACGAGGGAAGGACTGAAGCTTTCTTT. As protein: CASSYEGRTEAFF.

CDR3 sequence (DNA): TGTGCCAGCAGACAACTACTAGCGGGAGTTAACGAGCAGTACTTC. Protein product: CASRQLLAGVNEQYF. The chain has TRBV3-1 (or the pseudogene TRBV3-2) and TRBJ2-7; 11 bases match TRBD2. This CDR3 region has 15 residues. V trimming: 6 bases; J trimming: 5 bases; junction bases outside the gene matches: 9. From germline, CDR1 is LGHDT and CDR2 YNNKEL (reference sequence).

The J gene is TRBJ1-2, the V gene TRBV7-3, with D tentatively TRBD1 (6 bases). CDR1 and CDR2 from the germline V gene are SGHTA and FQGTGA. V was clipped by 0 bases and J by 4 bases, with 12 bases between them. This CDR3 spans 15 amino acids. In DNA form, the CDR3 reads TGTGCCAGCAGCTTAACCGCTGGGGGCGGCTATGGCTACACCTTC. As protein: CASSLTAGGGYGYTF.

This clone was seen only once. CDR3 DNA: TGTGCCAGCAGCTTGGTTGTCTCTGAGCAGTTCTTC. As protein: CASSLVVSEQFF. The chain uses TRBV5-5 and TRBJ2-1; D remains unclear. Per the germline V gene, CDR1 is SGHKS and CDR2 is YYEKEE (reference sequence). V gave up 0 bases and J gave up 9 bases, with 7 bases separating them. This CDR3 is 12 amino acids long.

V usage is TRBV25-1 and J usage is TRBJ1-5, with D uncertain. V was pared by 6 bases and J by 3 bases, with 15 bases between. The CDR3 is 15 amino acids. Germline V CDR1 and CDR2: MGHDK, SYGVNS. The DNA of the CDR3 is TGTGCCAGCAGACCCAACGGGAATTCCAATCAGCCCCAGCATTTT. Encoded protein: CASRPNGNSNQPQHF.

J is TRBJ1-2 and V is TRBV6-6; tentative D call: TRBD1 (6 bases). This CDR3 comprises 16 residues. Germline values: CDR1 MNHNY, CDR2 SVGAGI (reference sequence). Trimming removed 6 bases at V and 1 base at J, with 18 bases between. CDR3 in amino acids: CASRNAQGADNYGYTF. DNA for the CDR3: TGTGCCAGCAGAAACGCACAGGGCGCGGATAACTATGGCTACACCTTC.

The V and J genes are TRBV11-3 and TRBJ2-1; D remains unclear. The V and J ends lost 2 bases and 0 bases respectively, with 5 bases between them. The CDR3 consists of 14 residues. CDR1 and CDR2 (germline): SGHNT, YENEEA. The CDR3 region is CASSLRVSYNEQFF. The CDR3 region has the DNA TGTGCCAGCAGCTTACGGGTCTCCTACAATGAGCAGTTCTTC.

This clone has a handful of counts. J is TRBJ2-1 and V is TRBV25-1; the D gene is possibly TRBD2 (6 bases). Germline-derived CDR1 and CDR2 are MGHDK and SYGVNS. The CDR3 sequence is 13 residues long. V was shortened by 5 bases and J by 9 bases, with 14 bases between the two germline ends. Here the CDR3 DNA reads TGTGCCAGCAGTACCCGACTAGTCAGTGAGCAGTTCTTC. Residues: CASSTRLVSEQFF.

The chain is built from TRBV5-4 and TRBJ2-7; 11 bases match TRBD2. The V segment lost 5 bases and the J segment 6 bases; nucleotides outside the gene matches: 4. This CDR3 is 13 amino acids long. Looked up from germline, CDR1 is SGHNT and CDR2 is YYREEE (reference sequence). CDR3 sequence (DNA): TGTGCCAGCAGAATAGCGGGAGGGTTCGAGCAGTACTTC. Translating gives CASRIAGGFEQYF.